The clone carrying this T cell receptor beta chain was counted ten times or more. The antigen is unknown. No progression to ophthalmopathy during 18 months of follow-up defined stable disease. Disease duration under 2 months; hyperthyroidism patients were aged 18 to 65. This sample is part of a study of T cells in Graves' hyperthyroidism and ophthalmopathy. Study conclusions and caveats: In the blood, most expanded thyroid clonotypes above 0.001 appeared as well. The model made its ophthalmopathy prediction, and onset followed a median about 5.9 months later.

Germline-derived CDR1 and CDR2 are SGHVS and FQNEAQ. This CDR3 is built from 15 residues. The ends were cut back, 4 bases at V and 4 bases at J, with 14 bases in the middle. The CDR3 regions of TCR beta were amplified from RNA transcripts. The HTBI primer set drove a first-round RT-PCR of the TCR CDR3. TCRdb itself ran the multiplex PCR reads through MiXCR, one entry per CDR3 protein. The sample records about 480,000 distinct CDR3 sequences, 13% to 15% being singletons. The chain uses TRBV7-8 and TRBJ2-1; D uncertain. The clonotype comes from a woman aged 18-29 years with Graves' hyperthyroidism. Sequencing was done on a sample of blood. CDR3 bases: TGTGCCAGCAGCTCGGACCGAAGAAGATACAATGAGCAGTTCTTC. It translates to CASSSDRRRYNEQFF.